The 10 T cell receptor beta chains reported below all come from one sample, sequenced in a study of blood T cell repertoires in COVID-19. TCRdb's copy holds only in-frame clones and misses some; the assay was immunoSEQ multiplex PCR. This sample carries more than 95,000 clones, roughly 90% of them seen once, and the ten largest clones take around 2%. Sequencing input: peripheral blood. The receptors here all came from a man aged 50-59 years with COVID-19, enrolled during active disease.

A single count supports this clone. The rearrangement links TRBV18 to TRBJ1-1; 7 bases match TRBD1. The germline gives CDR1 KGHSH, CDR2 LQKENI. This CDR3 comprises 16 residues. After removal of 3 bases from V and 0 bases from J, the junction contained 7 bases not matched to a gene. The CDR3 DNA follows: TGTGCCAGCTCACCCACGACAGGGCCGATGAACACTGAAGCTTTCTTT. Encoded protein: CASSPTTGPMNTEAFF.

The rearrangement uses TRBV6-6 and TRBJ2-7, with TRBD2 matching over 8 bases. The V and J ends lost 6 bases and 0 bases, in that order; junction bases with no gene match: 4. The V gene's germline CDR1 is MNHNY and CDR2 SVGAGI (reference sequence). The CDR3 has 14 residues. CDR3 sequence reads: CASRPSGSSYEQYV. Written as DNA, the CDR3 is TGTGCCAGCAGGCCAAGCGGGAGCTCCTACGAGCAGTACGTC.

Written as DNA, the CDR3 is TGCAGCGTTGAACAGGGACTTCCGGGAGATACGCAGTATTTT. Residues: CSVEQGLPGDTQYF. The chain couples TRBV29-1 to TRBJ2-3; D is possibly TRBD2 (6 bases). Germline CDR1 SQVTM, CDR2 ANQGSEA. This CDR3 spans 14 amino acids. V was cut by 2 bases and J by 5 bases, with 14 bases left in between.

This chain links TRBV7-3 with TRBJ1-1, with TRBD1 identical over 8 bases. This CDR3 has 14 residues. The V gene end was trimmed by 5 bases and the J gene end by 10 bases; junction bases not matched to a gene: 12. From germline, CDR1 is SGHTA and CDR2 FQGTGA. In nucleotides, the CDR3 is TGTGCCAGCAGCCCAACCGCTGACAGGGGATCAGCTTTCTTT. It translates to CASSPTADRGSAFF.

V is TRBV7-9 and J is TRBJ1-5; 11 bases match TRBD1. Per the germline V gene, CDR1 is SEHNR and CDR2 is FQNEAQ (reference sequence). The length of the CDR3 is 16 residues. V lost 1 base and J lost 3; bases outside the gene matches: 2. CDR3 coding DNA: TGTGCCAGCAGCTTAGGGACAGGGGGCCTCAATCAGCCCCAGCATTTT. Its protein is CASSLGTGGLNQPQHF. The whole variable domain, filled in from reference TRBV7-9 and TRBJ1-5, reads DTGVSQNPRHKITKRGQNVTFRCDPISEHNRLYWYRQTLGQGPEFLTYFQNEAQLEKSRLLSDRFSAERPKGSFSTLEIQRTEQGDSAMYLCASSLGTGGLNQPQHFGDGTRLSIL.

The CDR3 DNA is TGTGCCATCAGTGCTTTGACAGAAAACACAGATACGCAGTATTTT. Protein: CAISALTENTDTQYF. The rearrangement joins TRBV10-3 to TRBJ2-3; a possible D gene is TRBD1 (5 bases). The CDR3 is 15 amino acids. The germline gives CDR1 ENHRY, CDR2 SYGVKD. Trimming took off 4 bases at V and 2 bases at J, with 13 bases between the two ends.

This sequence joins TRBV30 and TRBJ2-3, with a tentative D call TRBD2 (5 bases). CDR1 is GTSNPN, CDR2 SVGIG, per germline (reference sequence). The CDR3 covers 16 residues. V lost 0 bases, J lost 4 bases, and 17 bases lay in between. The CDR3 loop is CAWSVPLAPLADTQYF. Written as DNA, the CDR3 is TGTGCCTGGAGTGTACCCCTAGCCCCTTTGGCAGATACGCAGTATTTT.

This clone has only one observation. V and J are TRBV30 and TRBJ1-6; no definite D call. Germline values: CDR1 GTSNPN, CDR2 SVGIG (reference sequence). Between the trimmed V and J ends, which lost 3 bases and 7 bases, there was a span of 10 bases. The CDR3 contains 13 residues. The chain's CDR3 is CAWSDTGNSPLHF. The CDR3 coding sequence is TGTGCCTGGAGCGACACGGGAAATTCACCCCTCCACTTT.

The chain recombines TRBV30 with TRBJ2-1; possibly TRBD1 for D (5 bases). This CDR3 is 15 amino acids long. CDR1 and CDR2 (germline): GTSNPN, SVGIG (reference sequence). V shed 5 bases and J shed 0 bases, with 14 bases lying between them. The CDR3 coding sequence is TGTGCCTGGGGAAGGGGCCTTAGCTCCTACAATGAGCAGTTCTTC. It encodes CAWGRGLSSYNEQFF.

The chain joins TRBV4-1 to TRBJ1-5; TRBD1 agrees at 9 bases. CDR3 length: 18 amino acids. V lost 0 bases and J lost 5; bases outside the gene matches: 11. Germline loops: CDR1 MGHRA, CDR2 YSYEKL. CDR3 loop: CASSQDVGIRQGDQPQHF. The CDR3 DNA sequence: TGCGCCAGCAGCCAAGACGTGGGTATAAGACAGGGGGATCAGCCCCAGCATTTT.